This record looks at one TCR beta chain sequence and its context. Germline lookup yields CDR1 LGHDT and CDR2 YNNKEL (reference sequence). V was shortened by 1 base and J by 9 bases, with 13 bases between the two germline ends. The CDR3 sequence is 15 residues long. The data were taken from a study of blood T cell repertoires in COVID-19. As for the study in general: PBMCs, B-cell-depleted T cells, or T cells provided the cDNA or gDNA that made up the material.

Clones were sequenced by immunoSEQ multiplex PCR, and TCRdb holds only the in-frame ones, with some missing. This table has 250,000 to 300,000 clones, around 86% appearing once. The receptor was isolated from a woman in her forties who had recovered from COVID-19. Input material: PBMCs or T cells enriched from blood (not recorded which). The chain is built from TRBV3-1 (or the pseudogene TRBV3-2) and TRBJ1-6; D ambiguous. The DNA of the CDR3 is TGTGCCAGCAGCCAAGCAGGTAATTTTCGTTCACCCCTCCACTTT. Translated: CASSQAGNFRSPLHF.